This T cell receptor beta chain was captured in a study of Ad26.COV2.S vaccination and SARS-CoV-2 variants. Study-level results: Possible underestimation of total T cell responses by the TCR breadth and depth analyses was noted.

TCRdb keeps only in-frame clones here, not all; method: immunoSEQ multiplex PCR. The table lists around 250,000 clones, 87% of them singletons, with less than 3.5% in the top ten. V gave up 5 bases and J gave up 4 bases, with 12 bases separating them. CDR3 size: 14 residues. Germline CDR1 reads SEHNR; CDR2 reads FQNEAQ (reference sequence). As to this clone: Its cognate antigen is unknown.

The treatment denotes: 19 received Ad26.COV2.S at low or high dose, single or two shots; a few received placebo; per-sample allocation not given. Specimen acquisition occurred on day 63 following the initial vaccine or placebo injection. Spike of the Wuhan-strain SARS-CoV-2 was expressed by an Ad26 vector, which formed the vaccine. The sample was peripheral blood, taken in a trial of Ad26.COV2.S vaccine versus placebo. This receptor was obtained from a person aged 18 to 65 who received the Ad26.COV2.S COVID-19 vaccine or a placebo. This chain connects TRBV7-9 to TRBJ1-5; the D gene is possibly TRBD1 (6 bases). This CDR3 reads CASSHRDKNQPQHF. The CDR3 coding sequence is TGTGCCAGCAGCCACCGGGACAAAAATCAGCCCCAGCATTTT.